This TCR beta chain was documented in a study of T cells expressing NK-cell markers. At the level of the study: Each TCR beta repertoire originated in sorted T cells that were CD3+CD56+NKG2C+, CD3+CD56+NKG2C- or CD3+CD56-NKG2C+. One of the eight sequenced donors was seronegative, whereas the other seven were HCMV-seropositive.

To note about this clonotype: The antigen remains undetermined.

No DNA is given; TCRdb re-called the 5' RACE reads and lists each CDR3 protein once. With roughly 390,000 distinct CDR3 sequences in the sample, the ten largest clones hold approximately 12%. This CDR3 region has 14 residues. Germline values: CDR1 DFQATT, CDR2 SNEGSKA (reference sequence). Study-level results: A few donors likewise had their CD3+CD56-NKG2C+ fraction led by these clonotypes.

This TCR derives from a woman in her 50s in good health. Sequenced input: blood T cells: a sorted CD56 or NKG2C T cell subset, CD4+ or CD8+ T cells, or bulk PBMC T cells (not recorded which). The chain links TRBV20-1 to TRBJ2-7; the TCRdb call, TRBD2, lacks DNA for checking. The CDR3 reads CSAPKAGGGYEQYF.